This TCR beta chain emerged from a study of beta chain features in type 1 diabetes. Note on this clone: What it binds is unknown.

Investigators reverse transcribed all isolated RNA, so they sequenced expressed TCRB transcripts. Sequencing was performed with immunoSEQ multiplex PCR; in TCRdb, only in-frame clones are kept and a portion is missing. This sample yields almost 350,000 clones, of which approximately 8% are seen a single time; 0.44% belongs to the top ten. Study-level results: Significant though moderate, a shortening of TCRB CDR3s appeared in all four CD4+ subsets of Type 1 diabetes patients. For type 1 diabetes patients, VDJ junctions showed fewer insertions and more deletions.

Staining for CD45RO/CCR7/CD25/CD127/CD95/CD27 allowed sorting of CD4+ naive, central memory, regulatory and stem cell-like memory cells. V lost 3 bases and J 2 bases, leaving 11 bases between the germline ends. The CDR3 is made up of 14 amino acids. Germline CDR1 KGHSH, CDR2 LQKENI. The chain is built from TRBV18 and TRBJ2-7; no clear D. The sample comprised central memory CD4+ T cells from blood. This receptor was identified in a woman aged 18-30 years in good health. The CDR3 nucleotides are TGTGCCAGCTCACCGGCGACTGGTCCCTACGAGCAGTACTTC. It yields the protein CASSPATGPYEQYF.